This T cell receptor beta chain is drawn from a study of T cell responses to AZD1222 COVID-19 vaccine. Findings of the study overall: Of the AZD1222 recipients, only five to seven were seropositive at baseline. Among vaccine-associated CD4 TCRs, coverage spanned spike, with dominance at 160-218 and 743-854.

The CDR3 contains 13 residues. The germline V gene has CDR1 MNHEY and CDR2 SVGAGI. V dropped 7 bases and J dropped 9 bases, with 16 bases sitting between them. On this clone: Its antigen is currently unknown.

TCRdb's copy holds only in-frame clones and misses some; the assay was immunoSEQ multiplex PCR. This table holds about 110,000 clones, roughly 87% found once. The rearrangement links TRBV6-5 to TRBJ1-5; D possibly corresponds to TRBD1 (5 bases). The source of this sequence is an adult in good health. The sequenced sample was peripheral blood, obtained on day 0 of AZD1222 vaccination. The CDR3 loop is CASTPGQDRPQHF. CDR3 bases: TGTGCCAGCACTCCAGGACAAGACAGGCCCCAGCATTTT.